Sequencing of this TCR beta chain was carried out in a study of blood T cell repertoires in COVID-19. The overall study: The United States, Italy and Spain were the sources of the acute and convalescent COVID-19 samples. Nucleic acid was either cDNA or gDNA, and it came from T cells, B-cell-depleted T cells, or PBMCs.

Cohort assignment relied on participant-reported clinical history. The CDR3 runs to 15 residues. Germline trimming cut 0 bases from V and 7 bases from J; bases unmatched to any gene: 4. Germline-derived CDR1 and CDR2 are LGHNA and YNFKEQ. Methods used by the authors: Reference gene primers were amplified, and this amplification served to estimate nucleated cell counts. Here immunoSEQ multiplex PCR was the method, and the copy in TCRdb shows in-frame clones only, minus some. The V and J calls and the clone size are those of that table, but D and trimming were determined from the DNA. The sample has 150,000 to 200,000 clones; 80% are singletons.

The rearrangement joins TRBV4-2 to TRBJ2-1; 9 nucleotides match TRBD2. The source of this sequence is a man aged 40-49 years who had recovered from COVID-19. The sample comprised PBMCs or T cells enriched from blood (not recorded which). In nucleotides, the CDR3 is TGTGCCAGCAGCCAAGATCGACTAGCGGTGAATGAGCAGTTCTTC. Translating gives CASSQDRLAVNEQFF.